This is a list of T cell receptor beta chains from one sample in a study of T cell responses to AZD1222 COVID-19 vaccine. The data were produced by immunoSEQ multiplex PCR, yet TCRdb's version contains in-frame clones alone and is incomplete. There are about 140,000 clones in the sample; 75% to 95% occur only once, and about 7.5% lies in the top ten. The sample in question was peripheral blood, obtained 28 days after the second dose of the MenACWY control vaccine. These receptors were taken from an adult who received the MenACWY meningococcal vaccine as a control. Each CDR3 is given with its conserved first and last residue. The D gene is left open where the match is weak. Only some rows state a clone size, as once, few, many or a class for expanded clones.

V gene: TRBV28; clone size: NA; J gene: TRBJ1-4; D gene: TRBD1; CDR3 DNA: TGTGCCAGCAGCTCACAGGGGACTAATGAAAAACTGTTTTTT; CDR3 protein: CASSSQGTNEKLFF
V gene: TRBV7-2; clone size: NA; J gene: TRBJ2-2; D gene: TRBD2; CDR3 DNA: TGTGCCAGCAGCTTAGTACTAGCGGGGCACACCGGGGAGCTGTTTTTT; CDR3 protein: CASSLVLAGHTGELFF
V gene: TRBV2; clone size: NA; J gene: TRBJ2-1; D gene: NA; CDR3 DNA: TGTGCCAGCAGTGAAAGGGGCGGTGAGCAGTTCTTC; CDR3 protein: CASSERGGEQFF
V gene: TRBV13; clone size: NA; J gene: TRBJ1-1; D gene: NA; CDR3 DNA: TGTGCCAGCAGCTTGGAGGGAATGAACACTGAAGCTTTCTTT; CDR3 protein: CASSLEGMNTEAFF
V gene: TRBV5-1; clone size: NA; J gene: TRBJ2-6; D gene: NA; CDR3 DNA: TGCGCCAGCAGCTCTAATTTCGGCTCTGGGGCCAACGTCCTGACTTTC; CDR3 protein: CASSSNFGSGANVLTF
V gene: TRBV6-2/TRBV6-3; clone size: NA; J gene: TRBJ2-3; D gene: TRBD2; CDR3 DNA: TGTGCCAGCAGTTATAATAGCGGGGGCACAGATACGCAGTATTTT; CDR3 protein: CASSYNSGGTDTQYF
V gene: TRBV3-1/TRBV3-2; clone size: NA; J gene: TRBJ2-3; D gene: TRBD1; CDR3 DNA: TGTGCCAGCAGCCCTGGACAGGGCCCCACAGATACGCAGTATTTT; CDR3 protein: CASSPGQGPTDTQYF
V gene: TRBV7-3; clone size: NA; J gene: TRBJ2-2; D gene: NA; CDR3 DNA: TGTGCCAGCAGCCAGGGGGGGCCCACCGGGGAGCTGTTTTTT; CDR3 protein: CASSQGGPTGELFF
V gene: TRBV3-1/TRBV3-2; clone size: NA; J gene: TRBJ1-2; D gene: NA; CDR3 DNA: TGTGCCAGCAGCCAAGAGGGGGGGAACTATGGCTACACCTTC; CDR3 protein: CASSQEGGNYGYTF
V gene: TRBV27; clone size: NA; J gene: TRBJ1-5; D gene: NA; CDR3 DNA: TGTGCCAGCAGTCATGGGACACCCAATCAGCCCCAGCATTTT; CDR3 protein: CASSHGTPNQPQHF
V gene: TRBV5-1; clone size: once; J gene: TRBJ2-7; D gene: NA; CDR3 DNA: TGCGCCAGCAGCTTGGATGTCGGGATCCTTTACGAGCAGTACTTC; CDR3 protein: CASSLDVGILYEQYF
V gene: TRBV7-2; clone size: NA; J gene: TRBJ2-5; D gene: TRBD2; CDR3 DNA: TGTGCCAGCAGCTTAGGGGAGGGACTAGCGGGAGGACTAGGCGAGACCCAGTACTTC; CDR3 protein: CASSLGEGLAGGLGETQYF
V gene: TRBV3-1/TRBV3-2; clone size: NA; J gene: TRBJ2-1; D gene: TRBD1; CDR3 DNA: TGTGCCAGCAGCCTCCCCCAGGGGGCCTACAATGAGCAGTTCTTC; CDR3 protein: CASSLPQGAYNEQFF
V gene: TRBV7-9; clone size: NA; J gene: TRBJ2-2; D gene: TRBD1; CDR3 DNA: TGTGCCAGCAGCCAAAGTGGGACAGAAAACACCGGGGAGCTGTTTTTT; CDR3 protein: CASSQSGTENTGELFF
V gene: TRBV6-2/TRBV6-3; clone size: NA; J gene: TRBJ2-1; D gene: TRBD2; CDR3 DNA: TGTGCCAGCAGTTGGCCCTGGGGGGGGACCGACAATGAGCAGTTCTTC; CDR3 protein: CASSWPWGGTDNEQFF
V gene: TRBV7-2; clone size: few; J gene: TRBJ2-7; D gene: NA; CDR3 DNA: TGTGCCAGCAGCCAAGGTAGGACCCACGAGCAGTACTTC; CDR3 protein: CASSQGRTHEQYF
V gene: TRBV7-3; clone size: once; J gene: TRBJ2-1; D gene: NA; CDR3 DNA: TGTGCCAGCAGCTTAGACAGTAACAATGAGCAGTTCTTC; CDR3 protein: CASSLDSNNEQFF
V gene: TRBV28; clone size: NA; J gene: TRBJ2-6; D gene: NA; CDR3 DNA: TGTGCCAGCAGTTTATGGGGCAGTCAAAACTCTGGGGCCAACGTCCTGACTTTC; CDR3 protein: CASSLWGSQNSGANVLTF
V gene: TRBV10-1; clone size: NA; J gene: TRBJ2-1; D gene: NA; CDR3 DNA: TGCGCCAGCAAGTCAGGGACGCCCGTGCGCAATGAGCAGTTCTTC; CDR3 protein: CASKSGTPVRNEQFF
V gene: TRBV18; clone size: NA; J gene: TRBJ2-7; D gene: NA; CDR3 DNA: TGTGCCAGCTCACACTCGGAAGCCGGGGCCTACGAGCAGTACTTC; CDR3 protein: CASSHSEAGAYEQYF
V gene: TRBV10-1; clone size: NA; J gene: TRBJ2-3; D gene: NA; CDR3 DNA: TGCGCCAGCAGCGGCGGCCTCACAGATACGCAGTATTTT; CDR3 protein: CASSGGLTDTQYF
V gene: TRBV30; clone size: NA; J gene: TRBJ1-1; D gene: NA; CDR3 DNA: TGTGCCTGGAAGGGGGGCCTGAACACTGAAGCTTTCTTT; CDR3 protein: CAWKGGLNTEAFF
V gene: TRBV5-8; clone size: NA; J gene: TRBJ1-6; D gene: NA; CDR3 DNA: TGTGCCAGCAGCTTGGAAAGGTCTGGAAGATCACCCCTCCACTTT; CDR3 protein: CASSLERSGRSPLHF
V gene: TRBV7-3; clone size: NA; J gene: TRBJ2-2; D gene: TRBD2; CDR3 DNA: TGTGCCAGCAGCTTGACGGGACTAGTAAACACCGGGGAGCTGTTTTTT; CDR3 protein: CASSLTGLVNTGELFF
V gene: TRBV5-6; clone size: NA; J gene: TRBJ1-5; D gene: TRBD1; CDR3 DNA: TGTGCCAGCAGCTTGGAGGGGGCGTCAGCTCAGCCCCAGCATTTT; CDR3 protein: CASSLEGASAQPQHF
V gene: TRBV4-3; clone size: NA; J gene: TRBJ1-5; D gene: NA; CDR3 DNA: TGCGCCAGCAGCCGCAGAGACTGGGGAGGGAATCAGCCCCAGCATTTT; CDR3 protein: CASSRRDWGGNQPQHF
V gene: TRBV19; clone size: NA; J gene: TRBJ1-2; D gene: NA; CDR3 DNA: TGTGCCAGTAGTCCGTGGCAGGTGACCACTAACTATGGCTACACCTTC; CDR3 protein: CASSPWQVTTNYGYTF
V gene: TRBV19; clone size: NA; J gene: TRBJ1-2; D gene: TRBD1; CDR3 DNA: TGTGCCAGTAGTCCTCAGGGGGACTATGGCTACACCTTC; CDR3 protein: CASSPQGDYGYTF
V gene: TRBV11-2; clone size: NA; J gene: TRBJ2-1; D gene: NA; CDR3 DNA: TGTGCCAGCAGCTTTTCCCAGGCTACCTACAATGAGCAGTTCTTC; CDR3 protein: CASSFSQATYNEQFF
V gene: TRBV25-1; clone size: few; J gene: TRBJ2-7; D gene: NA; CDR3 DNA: TGTGCCAGCAGTGATGAAACGGACGTACCTACCTACGAGCAGTACTTC; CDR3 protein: CASSDETDVPTYEQYF
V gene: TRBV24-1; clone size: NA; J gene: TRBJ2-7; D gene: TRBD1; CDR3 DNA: TGTGCCACCAGTGACACGGACAGGGGGGTATACGAGCAGTACTTC; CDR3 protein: CATSDTDRGVYEQYF
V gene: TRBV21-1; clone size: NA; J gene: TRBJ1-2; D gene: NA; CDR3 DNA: TGTGCCAGCAGCAAAAGTTTCTGGAGTTTCGGGTGCTATGGCTACACCTTC; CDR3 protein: CASSKSFWSFGCYGYTF
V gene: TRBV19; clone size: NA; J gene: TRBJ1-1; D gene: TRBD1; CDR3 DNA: TGTGCCAGTAGTAGACAGGGGGCTCTAGTAGCTTTCTTT; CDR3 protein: CASSRQGALVAFF
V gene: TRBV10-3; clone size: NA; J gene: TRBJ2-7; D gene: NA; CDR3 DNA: TGTGCCATCAAAGGCAACTCCTACGAGCAGTACTTC; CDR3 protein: CAIKGNSYEQYF
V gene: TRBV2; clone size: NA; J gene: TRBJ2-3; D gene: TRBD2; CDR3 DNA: TGTGCCAGCAAATTAGCGGGAGGTAGCACAGATACGCAGTATTTT; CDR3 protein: CASKLAGGSTDTQYF
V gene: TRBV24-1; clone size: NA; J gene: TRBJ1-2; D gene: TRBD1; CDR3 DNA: TGTGCCACCAGTGACCCGCGGACAGGGGTTAATGGCTACACCTTC; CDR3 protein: CATSDPRTGVNGYTF
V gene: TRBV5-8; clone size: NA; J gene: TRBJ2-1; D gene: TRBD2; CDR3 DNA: TGTGCCAGCAGCTTGGCCTCGTCTAGCGGACTCAGGGAGCAGTTCTTC; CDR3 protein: CASSLASSSGLREQFF
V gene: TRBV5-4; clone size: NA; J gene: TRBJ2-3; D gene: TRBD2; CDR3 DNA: TGTGCCAGCAGCCCCATGGTCCTAGCGGGGGGACCAGATACGCAGTATTTT; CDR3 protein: CASSPMVLAGGPDTQYF
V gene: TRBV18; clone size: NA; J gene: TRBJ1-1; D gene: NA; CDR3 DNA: TGTGCCAGCTCACCACCGGCCAGGTACACTGAAGCTTTCTTT; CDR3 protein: CASSPPARYTEAFF
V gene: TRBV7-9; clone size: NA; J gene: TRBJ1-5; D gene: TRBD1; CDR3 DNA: TGTGCCAGCAGCTTAGGGGACAGCGGTAATCAGCCCCAGCATTTT; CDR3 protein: CASSLGDSGNQPQHF
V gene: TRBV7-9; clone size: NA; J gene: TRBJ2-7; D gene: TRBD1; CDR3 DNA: TGTGCCAGCAGCTTAGCGGGGACAGGGATCTCCTACGAGCAGTACTTC; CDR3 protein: CASSLAGTGISYEQYF
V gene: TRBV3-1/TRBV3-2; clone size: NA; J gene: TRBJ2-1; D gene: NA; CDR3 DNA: TGTGCCAGCAGCCAAGGAGGGGGGACCTACAATGAGCAGTTCTTC; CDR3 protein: CASSQGGGTYNEQFF
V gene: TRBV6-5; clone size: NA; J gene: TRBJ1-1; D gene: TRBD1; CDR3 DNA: TGTGCCAGCAGTTGGGCAGGGGGCCAGGTTTTCTTT; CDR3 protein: CASSWAGGQVFF
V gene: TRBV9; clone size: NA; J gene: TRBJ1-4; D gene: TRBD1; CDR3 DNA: TGTGCCAGCAGCGTAGGGGCTACAGGGGAGGGTGAAAAACTGTTTTTT; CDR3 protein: CASSVGATGEGEKLFF
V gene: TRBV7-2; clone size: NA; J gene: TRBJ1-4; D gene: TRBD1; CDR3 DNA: TGTGCCAGCAGCCCATCTGGACAGGGATCTAATGAAAAACTGTTTTTT; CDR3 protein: CASSPSGQGSNEKLFF
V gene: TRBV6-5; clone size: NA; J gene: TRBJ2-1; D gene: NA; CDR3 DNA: TGTGCCAGCAAGGGCGCGAGCTCCTACAATGAGCAGTTCTTC; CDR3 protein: CASKGASSYNEQFF
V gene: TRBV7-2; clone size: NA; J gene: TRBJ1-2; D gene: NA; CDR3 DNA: TGTGCCAGCAGCTTAGGGGGGTTGGGATATGGCTACACCTTC; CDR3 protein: CASSLGGLGYGYTF
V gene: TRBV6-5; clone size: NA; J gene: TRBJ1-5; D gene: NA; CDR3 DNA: TGTGCCAGCAGACGACAGGCCTTTAGCAATCAGCCCCAGCATTTT; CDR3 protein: CASRRQAFSNQPQHF
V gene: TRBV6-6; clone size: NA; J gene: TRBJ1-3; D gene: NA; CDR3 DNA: TGTGCCAGCAGTTCAGGTCGCTCTGGAAACACCATATATTTT; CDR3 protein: CASSSGRSGNTIYF
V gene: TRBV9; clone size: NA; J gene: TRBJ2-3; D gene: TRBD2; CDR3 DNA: TGTGCCAGCAGCGTATCGGGGACTAGCGGGAACACAGATACGCAGTATTTT; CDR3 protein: CASSVSGTSGNTDTQYF
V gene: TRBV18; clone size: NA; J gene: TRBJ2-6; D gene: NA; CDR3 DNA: TGTGCCAGCTCAGCAGGGTCTGGGGCCAACGTCCTGACTTTC; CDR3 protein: CASSAGSGANVLTF
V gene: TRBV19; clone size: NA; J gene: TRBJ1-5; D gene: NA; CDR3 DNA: TGTGCCAGTAAGCCAGATGTTAGCAATCAGCCCCAGCATTTT; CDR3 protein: CASKPDVSNQPQHF
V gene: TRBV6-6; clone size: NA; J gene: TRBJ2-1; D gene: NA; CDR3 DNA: TGTGCCAGCAGTCCACACTTTGGGGGAGAGAGATACAATGAGCAGTTCTTC; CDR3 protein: CASSPHFGGERYNEQFF
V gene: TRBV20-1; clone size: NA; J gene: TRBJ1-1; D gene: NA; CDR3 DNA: TGCAGTGCTAGGGCAAATACTGAAGCTTTCTTT; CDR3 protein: CSARANTEAFF
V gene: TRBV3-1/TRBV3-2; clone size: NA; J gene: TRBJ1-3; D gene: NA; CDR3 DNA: TGTGCCAGCAGCACAGACTGGAGCTCTGGAAACACCATATATTTT; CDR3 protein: CASSTDWSSGNTIYF